This TCR beta chain was found in a study of tumor and adjacent non-tumor tissue in lung cancer. The library came from three nested PCR rounds adapted from ARM-PCR protocols. TCRdb re-analysed the multiplex PCR reads in MiXCR, keeping a single row per CDR3 protein. The table lists under 250,000 distinct CDR3 sequences, less than 80% of them singletons. Concerning this clonotype: This may be a read error: a much more frequent sequence differs by one nucleotide.

Germline CDR1 SGHKS, CDR2 YYEKEE (reference sequence). V lost 1 base, J lost 5 bases, and 10 bases stayed unmatched. The length of the CDR3 is 16 residues. This sample's RNA came from whole unsorted tissue. Between August and November 2014, newly diagnosed, chemotherapy-naive lung cancer patients underwent thoracic surgery in China. The sequenced material came from lung tumor tissue. The rearrangement links TRBV5-5 to TRBJ2-3; TRBD2 agrees at 7 bases. The TCR sequence derives from a man aged 55-75 years with non-small cell lung cancer. This chain's CDR3 is CASSLQSGMGLDTQYF. CDR3 nucleotide sequence: TGTGCCAGCAGCTTGCAGAGCGGGATGGGGTTAGATACGCAGTATTTT.